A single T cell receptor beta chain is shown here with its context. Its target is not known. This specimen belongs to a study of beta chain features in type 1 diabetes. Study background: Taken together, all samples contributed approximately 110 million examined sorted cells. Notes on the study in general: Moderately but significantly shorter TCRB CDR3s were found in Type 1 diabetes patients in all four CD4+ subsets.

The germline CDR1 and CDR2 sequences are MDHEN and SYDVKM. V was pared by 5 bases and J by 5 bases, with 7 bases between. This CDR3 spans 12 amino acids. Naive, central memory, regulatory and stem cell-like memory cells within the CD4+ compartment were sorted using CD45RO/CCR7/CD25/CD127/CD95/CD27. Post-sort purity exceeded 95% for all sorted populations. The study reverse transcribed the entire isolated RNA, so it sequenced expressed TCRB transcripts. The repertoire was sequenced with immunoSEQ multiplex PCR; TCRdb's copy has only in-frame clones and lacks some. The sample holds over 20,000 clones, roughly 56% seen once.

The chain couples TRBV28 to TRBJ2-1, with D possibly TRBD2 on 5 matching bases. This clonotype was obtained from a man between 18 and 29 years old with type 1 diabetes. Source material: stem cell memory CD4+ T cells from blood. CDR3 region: CASSGGHNEQFF. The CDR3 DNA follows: TGTGCCAGCAGTGGAGGACACAATGAGCAGTTCTTC.